The subject of this entry is one T cell receptor (beta chain). The antigen it recognizes is unknown. No base-level quality is on record; no much larger clone is a single base apart. The cohort was made up of approximately 670 healthy bone marrow donors. All cohort members were sampled while nominally healthy, although unrecorded immune exposures were likely present. CMV serostatus was recorded as positive for about 300 and negative for about 50% of the 666 cohort members, whereas no CMV serostatus was recorded for the donor in question. Every donor gave a peripheral blood sample, and the peripheral blood mononuclear cells from that sample were used for TCR beta sequencing. Genomic DNA was extracted from the blood cell samples with the Qiagen DNeasy Blood Extraction Kit. Library preparation employed the immunoSEQ multiplex PCR assay. For the multiplex PCR, a mixture combining 60 forward primers for TCR Vbeta segments and 13 reverse primers for TCR Jbeta segments was used. Amplification of the CDR3 region of rearranged TCR beta genes was performed with a multiplex PCR assay on genomic DNA. Amplified TCR beta libraries were sequenced as 87-base-pair reads on the Illumina HiSeq System. For the original study's pipeline: A later analysis counted tens of millions of unique TCR beta chains across the 650 to 700 repertoires, and 9.5 million to 11 million of these chains were shared by at least two donors. To remove PCR and sequencing errors, raw reads were error-corrected and collapsed into unique sequences using a nearest-neighbor algorithm that merged closely related sequences. V, D and J gene segments were assigned by aligning CDR3 sequences to IMGT reference sequences. For a sequence to be retained, a match of at least six nucleotides to both a V gene segment and a J gene segment was required. A rearrangement counted as productive if the CDR3 had no stop codons and remained in frame with V and J, and every other rearrangement counted as non-productive. CDR3 was defined according to IMGT convention as the region running from the second conserved V-encoded cysteine to the conserved J-encoded phenylalanine. The earlier analysis of fewer than 700 of the donors excluded sequences that lacked an unambiguous match to a single V gene segment. In an earlier analysis of roughly 500 of the donors, V segments were called functional above 56.7% productive rearrangements and were called segregating when the between-donor standard deviation exceeded 5%. A statistical classification framework was built to diagnose cytomegalovirus status from the catalog of TCR beta chain sequences. In a later analysis, TCR nucleotide sequences were compared against IMGT/GENE-DB human TR gene sequences so that V and J genes could be assigned. A later analysis assigned CDR3 sequences and most-parsimonious VDJ recombination scenarios with the TCRdist pipeline. In a later analysis, each TCR beta chain was defined by its CDR3 amino acid sequence together with its V-gene family, and reads lacking a unique V-gene family were excluded. To address suspected cross-contamination and a sequencing artifact, a later analysis removed a few hundred highly shared, low-generation-probability nucleotide sequences. In a later analysis, a clonal expansion index for each public chain was calculated from normalized within-repertoire ranks of inferred template counts. In a later analysis, generation probabilities were computed with a VDJ recombination model fitted to out-of-frame rearrangements, and the resulting probabilities were checked against IGoR. Hypergeometric tests were used in a later analysis to score TCR-TCR, TCR-HLA and TCR-CMV co-occurrence, with a repertoire-size bias correction applied to the TCR pairs. A later analysis estimated false discovery rates by permuting HLA or CMV assignments 20 times. A later analysis grouped co-occurring TCRs with DBSCAN, adding TCRdist sequence similarity when clustering within HLA-allele-positive subsets. Co-occurrence clustering excluded repertoires with fewer than 30,000 or more than 120,000 public chains, plus five with anomalous nucleotide sharing. Sourced from immuneACCESS, this table was stored by TCRdb with only in-frame sequences that have V and J called. A share of the clones is absent; for the studies checked, an unresolved V gene accounts for under half, and the remainder has no known explanation. D and trimming come from the DNA, and the V and J calls and clone size come from that table. This sample has 100,000 or so clones in its table, and roughly 60% of those were observed once. The ten largest clones represent about 4.9% of the sample.

The data derive from a study of cytomegalovirus exposure and HLA in healthy donors (dated by TCRdb to about 2017). About the full investigation: In an earlier analysis of fewer than 750 of the donors, 276 Gb of sequence data and some 100 million unique TCR beta sequences from about 179 million T cells were reported. Among over 350 genotyped donors of the cohort, an average of around 240,000 unique TCR beta nucleotide sequences were sequenced per donor, roughly 20% of them non-productive. Along with the approximately 700-subject first cohort, a separate validation cohort of approximately 110 different subjects was used. Genome-wide SNP genotypes for about 60% of the 666 donors were used in a later genetic analysis, which treated that subset as a discovery cohort. HLA typing included class I and class II loci at four-digit resolution. Of the approximately 400 genotyped donors, 65% to 90% were placed in the genetic ancestry cluster associated with self-reported Caucasian donors. The study was designed to test whether signatures of past pathogen exposure could be identified by cataloging public T cell receptors. To predict cytomegalovirus infection status, the study brought together high-throughput TCR immunosequencing, statistical association of individual TCRs with disease status, and machine learning. The number of donors typed differed by locus, with roughly 629-640 for A, B, C, DRB1 and DQB1, roughly 520 for DQA1, 600 to 610 for DPA1, and 450 to 480 for DPB1. An earlier analysis of 587 of the donors used high-throughput TCR beta sequencing to judge whether each TCR beta V gene segment behaved as functional or pseudogenic. The later analysis used no new phenotypic data to find candidate immune exposures, relying instead on TCR beta sequences and their occurrence across donors. Every repertoire in the discovery cohort had been generated on one and the same sequencing platform. To study patterns of TCR occurrence, a later analysis re-analyzed previously published TCR beta repertoires from under 750 donors and added high-resolution HLA genotyping. The study profiled the T cell repertoires of 500 to 800 subjects by immunosequencing and related them to cytomegalovirus serostatus. An early release that covered fewer than 750 HLA-typed donors contained about 300 gigabases of sequencing data and around 80 million unique TCR sequences. Donor age, sex, ethnicity and CMV serostatus were collected together with the repertoire data. Four or five DR-DQ haplotypes were treated as single units for association and clustering because of strong linkage in the cohort.

Looking up the germline V gene yields CDR1 SGHDN and CDR2 FVKESK. Spanning cysteine to phenylalanine, the CDR3 consists of 19 amino acids. The kept DNA is CDR3 alone, 57 bases in frame from the first base. V is cut back by 2 bases and J by 3 bases, with 12 bases in the junction unmatched. Overall study outcomes, separate from this receptor: Immune exposure information for the cohort was limited to CMV serostatus. In a later analysis, the rate of TCR association differed among HLA loci, with DRB1 alleles having the most associated TCRs and HLA-C alleles having the fewest. Specific HLA alleles were associated with more than 15,000 TCR beta sequences at a false discovery rate of 0.05 in a later analysis. In a later analysis, HLA-associated TCR beta chains were found to be more clonally expanded and to have lower generation probabilities than equally common non-associated chains. The presence/absence analyses assumed that sequencing depth was roughly uniform across donors, and that assumption may not be true. Roughly 17 rarely observed V segments, including chromosome 9 orphons, were excluded from the earlier analysis of about 500 of the donors because counts were too low. According to the authors, the approach could potentially be generalized to other disease states and immunological phenotypes. In a later genetic analysis, fewer N-insertions in productive TCRs were reported among donors in an Asian-associated ancestry cluster than the roughly 640-donor mean. The classifier was reported to diagnose cytomegalovirus status with high specificity and sensitivity in both the original cohort and the validation cohort. A group of highly shared sequence variants was considered likely to be a technical artifact of the sequencing pipeline. A further reported finding was that TCR beta sequences accurately predicted the HLA-A and HLA-B alleles for most subjects in the first cohort. Some IMGT-functional V segments, including TRBV6-2 and TRBV6-3, could not be told apart with the 87-base-pair reads, so those segments were excluded. Because HLA typing was missing for some donors at each locus, association tests included only the typed subset. Assigning TCR associations to individual alleles was difficult when HLA alleles, especially DR and DQ, strongly co-occurred. While some public TCRs were present in many individuals, most TCR sequences turned up only very rarely across donors. In an earlier analysis of over 550 of the donors, most TCR beta V segments were observed in productive rearrangements about 90% or about 30% of the time, broadly matching IMGT annotations. In a later analysis, most CMV-associated TCR beta chains were found to appear HLA-restricted, with HLA associations seemingly driven largely by CMV exposure. This cohort had only TCR beta chains sequenced, and the lack of alpha or paired-chain data limited which features could be detected. In vitro tests confirmed that a few of the cytomegalovirus-associated TCR beta chains recognize cytomegalovirus antigens. Linkage disequilibrium might explain the correlated functional status among segregating V segments, but an unknown experimental factor could not be ruled out. In a later genetic analysis, a missense DCLRE1C variant was associated with V-gene and J-gene trimming of TCR beta chains, and the association was replicated in an independent cohort. The study gave a list of about 160 TCR beta chains associated with cytomegalovirus. According to a later analysis, parvovirus B19, influenza, CMV and Epstein-Barr virus appeared linked to several top co-occurrence clusters.

This chain is built from TRBV14 and TRBJ2-1, and TRBD1 matches 11 of the central bases. The specimen sequenced was PBMCs. The sequence was collected from a human donor in good health. The DNA sequence is TGTGCCAGCAGCCAACAACGCCCACCCGGGACAGGGGGCTACAATGAGCAGTTCTTC. Its translation is CASSQQRPPGTGGYNEQFF.